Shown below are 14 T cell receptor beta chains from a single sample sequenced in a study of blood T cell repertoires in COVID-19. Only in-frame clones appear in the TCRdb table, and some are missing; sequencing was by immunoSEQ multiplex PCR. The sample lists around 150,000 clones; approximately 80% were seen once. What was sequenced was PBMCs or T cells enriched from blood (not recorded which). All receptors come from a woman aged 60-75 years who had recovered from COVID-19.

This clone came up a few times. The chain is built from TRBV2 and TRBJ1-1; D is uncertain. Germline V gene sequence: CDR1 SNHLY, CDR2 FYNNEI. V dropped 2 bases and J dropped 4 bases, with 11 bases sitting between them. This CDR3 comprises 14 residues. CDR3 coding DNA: TGTGCCAGCAGTGAAACCCCGGGGTCCACTGAAGCTTTCTTT. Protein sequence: CASSETPGSTEAFF.

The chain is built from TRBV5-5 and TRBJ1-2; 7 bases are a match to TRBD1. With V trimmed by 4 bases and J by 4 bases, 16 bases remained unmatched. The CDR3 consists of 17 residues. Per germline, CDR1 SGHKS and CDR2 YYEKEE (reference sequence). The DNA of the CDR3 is TGTGCCAGCAGCCCGCGGACAGGTTCCTTACCGGGCTATGGCTACACCTTC. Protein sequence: CASSPRTGSLPGYGYTF.

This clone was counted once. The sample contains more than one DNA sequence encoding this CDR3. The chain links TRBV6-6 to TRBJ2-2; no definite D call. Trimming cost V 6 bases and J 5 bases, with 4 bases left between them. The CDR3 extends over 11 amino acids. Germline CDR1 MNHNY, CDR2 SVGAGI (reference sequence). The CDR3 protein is CASRETGELFF. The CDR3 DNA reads TGTGCCAGCAGGGAGACCGGGGAGCTGTTTTTT.

CDR3 DNA: TGTGCCAGCAGAGGGACTAGCGGGGCAGACGAGCAGTACTTC. It yields the protein CASRGTSGADEQYF. V is TRBV6-5 and J is TRBJ2-7; 13 bases align to TRBD2. The CDR3 loop spans 14 amino acids. From germline, CDR1 is MNHEY and CDR2 SVGAGI. The V segment lost 6 bases and the J segment 5 bases; nucleotides outside the gene matches: 4.

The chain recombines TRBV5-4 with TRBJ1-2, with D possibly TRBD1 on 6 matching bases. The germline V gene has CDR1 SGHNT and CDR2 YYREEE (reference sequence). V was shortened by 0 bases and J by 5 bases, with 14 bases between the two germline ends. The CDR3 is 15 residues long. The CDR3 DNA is TGTGCCAGCAGCTTGGTACAGGGTCTAGGGTATGGCTACACCTTC. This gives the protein CASSLVQGLGYGYTF. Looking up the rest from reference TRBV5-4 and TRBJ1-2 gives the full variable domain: ETGVTQSPTHLIKTRGQQVTLRCSSQSGHNTVSWYQQALGQGPQFIFQYYREEENGRGNFPPRFSGLQFPNYSSELNVNALELDDSALYLCASSLVQGLGYGYTFGSGTRLTVV.

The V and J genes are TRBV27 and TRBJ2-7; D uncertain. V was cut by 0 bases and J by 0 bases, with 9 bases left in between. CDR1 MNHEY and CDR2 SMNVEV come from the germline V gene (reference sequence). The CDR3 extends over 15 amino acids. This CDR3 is CASSLSRLVSYEQYF. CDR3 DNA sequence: TGTGCCAGCAGTTTATCCCGCCTAGTCTCCTACGAGCAGTACTTC.

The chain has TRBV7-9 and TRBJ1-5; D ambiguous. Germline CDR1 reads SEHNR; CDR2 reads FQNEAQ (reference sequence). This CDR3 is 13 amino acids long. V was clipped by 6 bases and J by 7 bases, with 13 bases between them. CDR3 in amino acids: CASSSTGAQPQHF. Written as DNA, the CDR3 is TGTGCCAGCAGTTCTACCGGAGCGCAGCCCCAGCATTTT.

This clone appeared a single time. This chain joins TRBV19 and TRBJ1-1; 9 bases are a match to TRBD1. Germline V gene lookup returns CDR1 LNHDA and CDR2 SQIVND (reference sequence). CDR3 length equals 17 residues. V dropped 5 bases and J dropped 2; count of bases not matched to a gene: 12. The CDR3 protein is CASSPIAGTGLNTEAFF. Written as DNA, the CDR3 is TGTGCCAGTAGTCCGATCGCCGGGACAGGGCTAAACACTGAAGCTTTCTTT.

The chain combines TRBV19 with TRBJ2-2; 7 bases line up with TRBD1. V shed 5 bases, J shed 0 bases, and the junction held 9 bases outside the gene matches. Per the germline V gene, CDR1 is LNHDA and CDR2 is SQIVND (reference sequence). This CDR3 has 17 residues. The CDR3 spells CASSPKATGPNTGELFF. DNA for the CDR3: TGTGCCAGTAGTCCGAAAGCGACAGGGCCGAACACCGGGGAGCTGTTTTTT.

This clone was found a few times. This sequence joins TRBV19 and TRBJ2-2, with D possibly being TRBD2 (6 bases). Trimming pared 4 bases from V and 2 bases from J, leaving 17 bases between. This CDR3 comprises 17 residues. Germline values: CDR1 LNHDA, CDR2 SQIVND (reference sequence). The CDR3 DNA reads TGTGCCAGTAGTACGGGAGCCCTCCCACTAAACACCGGGGAGCTGTTTTTT. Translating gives CASSTGALPLNTGELFF.

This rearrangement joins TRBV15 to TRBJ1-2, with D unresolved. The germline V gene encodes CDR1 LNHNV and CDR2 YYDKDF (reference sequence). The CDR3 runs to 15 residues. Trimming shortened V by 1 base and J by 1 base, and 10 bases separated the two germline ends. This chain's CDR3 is CATSRGGANNYGYTF. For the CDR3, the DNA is TGTGCCACCAGCAGAGGAGGAGCAAATAACTATGGCTACACCTTC.

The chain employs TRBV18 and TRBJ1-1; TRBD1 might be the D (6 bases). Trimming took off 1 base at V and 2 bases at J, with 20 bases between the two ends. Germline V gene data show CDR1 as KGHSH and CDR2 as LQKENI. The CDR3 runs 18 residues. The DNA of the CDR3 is TGTGCCAGCTCACCACAGGGACAAGGCAACACTAGAAACACTGAAGCTTTCTTT. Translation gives CASSPQGQGNTRNTEAFF.

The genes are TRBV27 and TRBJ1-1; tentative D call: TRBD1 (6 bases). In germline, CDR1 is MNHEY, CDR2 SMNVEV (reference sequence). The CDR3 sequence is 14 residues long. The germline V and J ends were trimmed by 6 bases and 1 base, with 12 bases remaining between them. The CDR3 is CASSPTGKNTEAFF. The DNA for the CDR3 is TGTGCCAGCAGCCCGACAGGAAAGAACACTGAAGCTTTCTTT.

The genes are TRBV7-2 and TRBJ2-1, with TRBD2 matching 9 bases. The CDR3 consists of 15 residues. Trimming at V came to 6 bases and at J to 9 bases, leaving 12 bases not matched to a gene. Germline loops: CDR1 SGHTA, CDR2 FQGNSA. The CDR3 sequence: CASRHGTSLFSEQFF. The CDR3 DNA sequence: TGTGCCAGCAGGCACGGGACTAGCCTTTTTAGTGAGCAGTTCTTC.